Listed below are T cell receptor beta chains from one sample, sequenced in a study of PD-L1 blockade in urothelial cancer. Assay: immunoSEQ multiplex PCR; the TCRdb copy retains only in-frame clones and omits some. The repertoire includes roughly 54,000 clones, roughly 87% of them detected once, and roughly 14% sits in the top ten. The sequenced sample was PBMCs, obtained around atezolizumab (anti-PD-L1) treatment. These receptors originate from a woman in her sixties with urothelial cancer. The CDR3 runs from the conserved cysteine through the conserved F or W. Each record gives: clone size, D gene, J gene, V gene, CDR3 DNA, CDR3 protein. A D gene is named only where the DNA matches it firmly. Expanded clones get a size class; other rows say once, few or many, or leave the size out.

>once|TRBD1|TRBJ1-1|TRBV6-1
TGTGCCAGCAGTGACAGGGGGCGAACTGAAGCTTTCTTT
CASSDRGRTEAFF
>NA|TRBD1|TRBJ1-4|TRBV10-3
TGTGCCATCGGGGGGACAGAGATTGAAAAACTGTTTTTT
CAIGGTEIEKLFF
>few|TRBD1|TRBJ2-7|TRBV6-5
TGTGCCAGCAGTTACTCGCAGGGGGATTACGAGCAGTACTTC
CASSYSQGDYEQYF
>NA|TRBD2|TRBJ2-5|TRBV7-2
TGTGCCAGCAGCTTAGTTGGGCGGGAGTACCAAGAGACCCAGTACTTC
CASSLVGREYQETQYF
>NA|TRBD2|TRBJ2-1|TRBV4-3
TGCGCCAGCAGCCAGGCCAGGACTAGCCTAAATGAGCAGTTCTTC
CASSQARTSLNEQFF
>NA|NA|TRBJ2-2|TRBV7-9
TGTGCCAGCAGCTTAGAGGGGTCCTGGCAGCACACCGGGGAGCTGTTTTTT
CASSLEGSWQHTGELFF
>once|NA|TRBJ2-3|TRBV19
TGTGCCAGTAGTTCTTCTAGGAGCGCCACAGATACGCAGTATTTT
CASSSSRSATDTQYF
>NA|TRBD2|TRBJ2-7|TRBV29-1
TGCAGCGTTCTAGCGGTAGCCTACGAGCAGTACTTC
CSVLAVAYEQYF
>NA|NA|TRBJ1-2|TRBV7-9
TGTGCCAGCAGCTTAGCGCTCACTCATTACTATGGCTACACCTTC
CASSLALTHYYGYTF
>medium-sized|NA|TRBJ2-1|TRBV27
TGTGCCAGCAGTTTAGGAGAGTTCTCCTACAATGAGCAGTTCTTC
CASSLGEFSYNEQFF
>NA|TRBD1|TRBJ2-5|TRBV18
TGTGCCAGCTCGTCGGGACAGGAAGAGACCCAGTACTTC
CASSSGQEETQYF
>NA|NA|TRBJ2-1|TRBV5-1
TGCGCCAGCAGCTTGCGCCCCTCTTCTAGTGAGCAATATGAGCAGTTCTTC
CASSLRPSSSEQYEQFF
>NA|TRBD2|TRBJ2-1|TRBV5-1
TGCGCCAGCAGCTCTCGGACTAGCGGGAGTGATGAGCAGTTCTTC
CASSSRTSGSDEQFF
>NA|NA|TRBJ2-3|TRBV6-5
TGTGCCAGCAGTTACCTCGAGGCAGGGGCGACAGATACGCAGTATTTT
CASSYLEAGATDTQYF
>NA|TRBD2|TRBJ2-7|TRBV27
TGTGCCAGCAGTTTGGAAGCGGGGATATCCTACGAGCAGTACTTC
CASSLEAGISYEQYF
>once|TRBD2|TRBJ2-3|TRBV7-9
TGTGCCAGCAGCGGACTAGCGGGAGTAATCACAGATACGCAGTATTTT
CASSGLAGVITDTQYF
>NA|TRBD1|TRBJ2-7|TRBV2
TGTGCCAGCAGTAAACAGGGGGACGAGCAGTACTTC
CASSKQGDEQYF
>NA|TRBD1|TRBJ2-3|TRBV15
TGTGCCACTCGGGGGGGGACAGGGGGCCCAGATACGCAGTATTTT
CATRGGTGGPDTQYF
>NA|NA|TRBJ2-7|TRBV7-2
TGTGCCAGCAGCTTAGTCGCGTCGCAGGGGGGCTACGAGCAGTACTTC
CASSLVASQGGYEQYF
>NA|NA|TRBJ1-5|TRBV6-6
TGTGCCAGCAGTTACTCGGAGGGGAATCAGCCCCAGCATTTT
CASSYSEGNQPQHF
>NA|TRBD2|TRBJ2-3|TRBV4-3
TGCGCCAGCAGCCCGTTCCAGAGCGGGGGGCCGCAGTATTTT
CASSPFQSGGPQYF
>NA|NA|TRBJ2-7|TRBV7-6
TGTGCCAGCACCCAGGGAGGTCGCGAGCAGTACTTC
CASTQGGREQYF
>once|NA|TRBJ2-5|TRBV7-2
TGTGCCAGCAGCTTAGCATCGGAGCGTGAGACCCAGTACTTC
CASSLASERETQYF